The 20 T cell receptor beta chains below come from one sample, sequenced in a study of T cells after yellow fever vaccination. TCRdb reprocessed the 5' RACE reads with MiXCR, giving one entry per CDR3 protein. Of almost 600,000 distinct CDR3 sequences listed, about 14% are singletons. Sequenced here: PBMCs, sampled on the day of the yellow fever booster vaccination. These TCRs come from a man under 40 who received the YFV17D yellow fever vaccine.

This clonotype appeared a few times. V and J are TRBV7-8 and TRBJ2-1, with TRBD2 matching over 8 bases. The germline V gene has CDR1 SGHVS and CDR2 FQNEAQ. The CDR3 is 12 residues long. Trimming cost V 6 bases and J 7 bases; bases outside gene matches: 2. The CDR3 region has the DNA TGTGCCAGCAGGGCGGGGGGAAATGAGCAGTTCTTC. Encoded protein: CASRAGGNEQFF. The complete variable domain, with remaining parts taken from reference TRBV7-8 and TRBJ2-1, reads GAGVSQSPRYKVAKRGQDVALRCDPISGHVSLFWYQQALGQGPEFLTYFQNEAQLDKSGLPSDRFFAERPEGSVSTLKIQRTQQEDSAVYLCASRAGGNEQFFGPGTRLTVL.

V usage is TRBV29-1 and J usage is TRBJ2-7; 12 nucleotides line up with TRBD2. The CDR3 has 13 residues. Germline V CDR1 and CDR2: SQVTM, ANQGSEA. The V segment lost 0 bases and the J segment 6 bases; nucleotides outside the gene matches: 0. For the CDR3, the DNA is TGCAGCGTTGAAGAGGGACTAGCGGGCGAGCAGTACTTC. It specifies CSVEEGLAGEQYF.

This clonotype showed up just a few times. This rearrangement joins TRBV19 to TRBJ2-2; D is undetermined. Trimming cost V 2 bases and J 0 bases, with 10 bases left between them. This CDR3 has 16 amino acids. The germline CDR1 and CDR2 sequences are LNHDA and SQIVND (reference sequence). DNA of the CDR3: TGTGCCAGTAGTATACTAAGGAAATCGAACACCGGGGAGCTGTTTTTT. Residues: CASSILRKSNTGELFF.

This clonotype was picked up a small number of times. This chain connects TRBV5-1 to TRBJ2-2; 9 nucleotides line up with TRBD2. The junction had 4 bases not matched to a gene; V was cut back by 1 base and J by 6 bases. There are 15 residues in the CDR3. CDR1 SGHRS and CDR2 YFSETQ come from the germline V gene. In DNA form, the CDR3 reads TGCGCCAGCAGCTTGAGGACTAGCGACTCCGGGGAGCTGTTTTTT. Residues: CASSLRTSDSGELFF.

This clonotype has a count of ten or more. This chain links TRBV4-3 with TRBJ1-1; D is unresolved. The CDR3 spans 14 residues. Germline V gene lookup returns CDR1 LGHNA and CDR2 YSLEER. Trimming stripped 0 bases from V and 0 bases from J, with 5 bases between. The CDR3 DNA is TGCGCCAGCAGCCAAGATAGGGTGAACACTGAAGCTTTCTTT. Its protein is CASSQDRVNTEAFF.

This clonotype was recorded a few times. The genes are TRBV5-8 and TRBJ2-7; 9 bases agree with TRBD2. Germline V gene data show CDR1 as SGHTS and CDR2 as YDEGEE. V gave up 0 bases and J gave up 0 bases; unmatched junction bases: 1. This CDR3 has 15 residues. The CDR3 reads CASSLASGVSYEQYF. The DNA for the CDR3 is TGTGCCAGCAGCTTGGCTAGCGGGGTCTCCTACGAGCAGTACTTC.

V gene TRBV5-6 combines with J gene TRBJ2-7; D possibly corresponds to TRBD1 (6 bases). V gave up 4 bases and J gave up 2 bases, with 19 bases separating them. This CDR3 comprises 16 residues. The germline V gene has CDR1 SGHDT and CDR2 YYEEEE. The CDR3 is CASSRIGQRNTYEQYF. The CDR3 DNA reads TGTGCCAGCAGCCGGATAGGACAGCGGAACACCTACGAGCAGTACTTC.

The chain employs TRBV5-1 and TRBJ2-6; maybe TRBD2 (5 bases). The germline CDR1 and CDR2 sequences are SGHRS and YFSETQ. Trimming took 0 bases from V and 2 from J, leaving 18 bases between them. The CDR3 spans 19 residues. The CDR3 DNA reads as TGCGCCAGCAGCTTGGTTATTTCCGGGGTCTCTGCTGGGGCCAACGTCCTGACTTTC. This codes for CASSLVISGVSAGANVLTF.

This clonotype was counted only a few times. The chain recombines TRBV10-3 with TRBJ2-2; D might be TRBD2 (5 bases). The CDR3 runs to 15 residues. V gave up 4 bases and J gave up 3 bases, with 12 bases separating them. The V gene's germline CDR1 is ENHRY and CDR2 SYGVKD. The CDR3 sequence: CAISADSSYTGELFF. The CDR3 coding sequence is TGTGCCATCAGTGCCGACTCTAGCTACACCGGGGAGCTGTTTTTT.

The rearrangement uses TRBV29-1 and TRBJ2-7; D is undetermined. Germline V CDR1 and CDR2: SQVTM, ANQGSEA. This CDR3 comprises 14 residues. V was clipped by 2 bases and J by 2 bases, with 13 bases between them. The CDR3 DNA sequence: TGCAGCGTTGAATTAGGTCGCAGCCCCTACGAGCAGTACTTC. As protein: CSVELGRSPYEQYF.

This clonotype has just a few counts. The V gene is TRBV25-1, the J gene TRBJ1-1; D ambiguous. The germline CDR1 and CDR2 sequences are MGHDK and SYGVNS. The germline V and J ends were trimmed by 5 bases and 4 bases, with 11 bases remaining between them. The CDR3 covers 13 residues. CDR3 nucleotides: TGTGCCAGCAGTCCCTTTCGGGCCACTGAAGCTTTCTTT. This sequence encodes CASSPFRATEAFF.

The chain recombines TRBV6-5 with TRBJ2-1; 11 bases line up with TRBD2. Germline V gene sequence: CDR1 MNHEY, CDR2 SVGAGI. The CDR3 is 18 residues long. Trimming removed 2 bases from V and 4 bases from J; junction bases left unmatched: 10. In DNA form, the CDR3 reads TGTGCCAGCAGTTACACTCCACCGGGACTAGCGGTATACAATGAGCAGTTCTTC. It codes for CASSYTPPGLAVYNEQFF.

The chain couples TRBV6-1 to TRBJ1-1; the D gene is possibly TRBD1 (5 bases). This CDR3 comprises 14 residues. V lost 6 bases and J 1 base, leaving 12 bases between the germline ends. The V gene's germline CDR1 is MNHNS and CDR2 SASEGT. This chain's CDR3 is CASRLGGTNTEAFF. CDR3 nucleotides: TGTGCCAGCAGGCTCGGGGGGACGAACACTGAAGCTTTCTTT.

The DNA of the CDR3 is TGTGCCAGCAGCTTAGCGGGGGGGGGAGGGCGCACAGATACGCAGTATTTT. As protein: CASSLAGGGGRTDTQYF. The rearrangement joins TRBV7-2 to TRBJ2-3; 7 bases match TRBD2. Germline V CDR1 and CDR2: SGHTA, FQGNSA. This CDR3 region has 17 residues. The ends lost 0 bases at V and 1 base at J; junction bases unmatched: 7.

This clonotype was detected only a few times. This chain links TRBV20-1 with TRBJ2-2; D may be TRBD1 (5 bases). The CDR3 has 14 amino acids. Looked up from germline, CDR1 is DFQATT and CDR2 is SNEGSKA (reference sequence). The V gene lost 4 bases and the J gene lost 3 bases, with 12 bases spanning the gap. The CDR3, as DNA: TGCAGTGCTAAGGGGCCCGACTACACCGGGGAGCTGTTTTTT. As protein: CSAKGPDYTGELFF.

The rearrangement uses TRBV4-3 and TRBJ2-7, with unresolved D. The CDR3 runs 13 residues. The germline V gene has CDR1 LGHNA and CDR2 YSLEER. Trimming took 1 base from V and 6 from J, leaving 10 bases between them. The CDR3 loop reads CASSQVPVGEQYF. CDR3 DNA: TGCGCCAGCAGCCAAGTCCCCGTTGGCGAGCAGTACTTC.

The V call is TRBV20-1, the J call TRBJ1-1, with D unresolved. Trimming took off 0 bases at V and 1 base at J, with 6 bases between the two ends. Germline CDR1 is DFQATT and CDR2 is SNEGSKA (reference sequence). This CDR3 is built from 13 residues. CDR3 nucleotide sequence: TGCAGTGCTAGAGAGACAAAGAACACTGAAGCTTTCTTT. Amino acids: CSARETKNTEAFF.

The chain recombines TRBV29-1 with TRBJ2-3; 9 bases match TRBD1. Trimming took 7 bases from V and 8 from J; bases not matched to a gene: 10. Germline V gives CDR1 SQVTM, CDR2 ANQGSEA. The CDR3 is 13 residues long. The CDR3 DNA sequence: TGCAGCGCCATGGGACAGGGTCTGGCTACGCAGTATTTT. Its translation: CSAMGQGLATQYF.

The gene calls are TRBV20-1 and TRBJ2-2, with D perhaps TRBD1 or TRBD2 (6 bases each). Germline assignment: CDR1 DFQATT and CDR2 SNEGSKA (reference sequence). V dropped 4 bases and J dropped 8 bases, with 23 bases sitting between them. This CDR3 has 16 amino acids. CDR3 amino acids: CSAIDSSTGGGGELFF. In DNA form, the CDR3 reads TGCAGTGCTATAGATTCCTCAACAGGAGGGGGGGGGGAGCTGTTTTTT.

This clonotype was seen at least ten times. V and J are TRBV5-1 and TRBJ2-3; D uncertain. Germline values: CDR1 SGHRS, CDR2 YFSETQ. V lost 5 bases, J lost 3 bases, and 4 bases lay in between. The CDR3 totals 11 residues. The CDR3 reads CASRLTDTQYF. CDR3 bases: TGCGCCAGCAGATTGACAGATACGCAGTATTTT.